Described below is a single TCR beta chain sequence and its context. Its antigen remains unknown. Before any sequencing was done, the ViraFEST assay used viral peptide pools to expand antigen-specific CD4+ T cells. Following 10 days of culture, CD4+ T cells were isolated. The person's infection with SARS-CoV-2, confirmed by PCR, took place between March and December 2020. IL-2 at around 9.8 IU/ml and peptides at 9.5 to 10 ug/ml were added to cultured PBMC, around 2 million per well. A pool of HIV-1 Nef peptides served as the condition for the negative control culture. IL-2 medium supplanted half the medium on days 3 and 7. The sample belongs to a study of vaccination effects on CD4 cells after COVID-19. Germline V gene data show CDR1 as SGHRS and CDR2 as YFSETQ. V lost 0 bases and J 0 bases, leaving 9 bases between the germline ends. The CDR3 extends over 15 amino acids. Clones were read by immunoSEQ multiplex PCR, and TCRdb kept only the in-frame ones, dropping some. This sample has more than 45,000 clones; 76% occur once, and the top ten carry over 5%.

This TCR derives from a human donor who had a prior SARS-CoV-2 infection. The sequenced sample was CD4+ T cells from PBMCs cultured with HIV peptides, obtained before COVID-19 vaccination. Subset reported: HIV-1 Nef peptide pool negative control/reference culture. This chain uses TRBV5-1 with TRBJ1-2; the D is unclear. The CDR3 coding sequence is TGCGCCAGCAGCTTGGGTGGGCCAGCTAACTATGGCTACACCTTC. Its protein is CASSLGGPANYGYTF.